These T cell receptor beta chains were read from a single sample in a study of T-cell memory formation after mild COVID-19. TCRdb re-called the 5' RACE reads through MiXCR, storing one row per CDR3 protein. The sample has fewer than 400,000 distinct CDR3 sequences; 16% are singletons. The material sequenced was PBMCs or a T cell subset sorted from them (not recorded which). All receptors derive from a man between 18 and 35 years old who had mild COVID-19 (a few samples of this study predate the infection). Cell type and time point are not known. The CDR3 runs from the conserved cysteine through the conserved F or W. The order of the fields is clone size, CDR3 length, J gene, V gene, D gene, CDR3 protein, CDR3 DNA. D genes are given only for firm matches. Expanded clones get a size class; other rows say once, few or many, or leave the size out.

clone_size: .; cdr3_length: 15; j_call: TRBJ2-3; v_call: TRBV12-3/TRBV12-4; d_call: .; cdr3_aa: CASSYRDWRTDTQYF; cdr3_nt: TGTGCCAGCAGTTATCGGGACTGGCGCACAGATACGCAGTATTTT
clone_size: few; cdr3_length: 13; j_call: TRBJ1-6; v_call: TRBV7-6; d_call: .; cdr3_aa: CASSDASDSPLHF; cdr3_nt: TGTGCCAGCAGCGATGCGTCAGATTCACCCCTCCACTTT
clone_size: .; cdr3_length: 11; j_call: TRBJ1-6; v_call: TRBV7-9; d_call: .; cdr3_aa: CASGSNLALHF; cdr3_nt: TGTGCCAGCGGGTCTAATTTGGCCCTCCACTTT
clone_size: .; cdr3_length: 16; j_call: TRBJ1-2; v_call: TRBV7-2; d_call: TRBD1; cdr3_aa: CASSSMDRGGYYGYTF; cdr3_nt: TGTGCCAGCAGCTCTATGGACAGGGGGGGGTACTATGGCTACACCTTC
clone_size: many; cdr3_length: 11; j_call: TRBJ1-1; v_call: TRBV7-2; d_call: .; cdr3_aa: CASSFDTEAFF; cdr3_nt: TGTGCCAGCAGCTTCGACACTGAAGCTTTCTTT
clone_size: few; cdr3_length: 17; j_call: TRBJ1-2; v_call: TRBV7-9; d_call: .; cdr3_aa: CASSKRGRDGRSYGYTF; cdr3_nt: TGTGCCAGCAGCAAGCGGGGCCGGGACGGACGATCCTATGGCTACACCTTC
clone_size: few; cdr3_length: 12; j_call: TRBJ1-1; v_call: TRBV15; d_call: .; cdr3_aa: CATSPRNTEAFF; cdr3_nt: TGTGCCACCAGCCCACGGAACACTGAAGCTTTCTTT
clone_size: .; cdr3_length: 18; j_call: TRBJ2-5; v_call: TRBV7-9; d_call: TRBD2; cdr3_aa: CASSLGLAGINGLETQYF; cdr3_nt: TGTGCCAGCAGCTTGGGGCTAGCGGGGATCAACGGCTTGGAGACCCAGTACTTC
clone_size: .; cdr3_length: 14; j_call: TRBJ1-2; v_call: TRBV12-3/TRBV12-4; d_call: .; cdr3_aa: CASSFLPTGNGYTF; cdr3_nt: TGTGCCAGCAGTTTTCTCCCTACAGGGAACGGCTACACCTTC
clone_size: .; cdr3_length: 13; j_call: TRBJ2-5; v_call: TRBV10-3; d_call: .; cdr3_aa: CAISEYRVETQYF; cdr3_nt: TGTGCCATCAGTGAATACAGGGTAGAGACCCAGTACTTC
clone_size: .; cdr3_length: 15; j_call: TRBJ1-4; v_call: TRBV4-1; d_call: TRBD1; cdr3_aa: CASSQGNHRGEKLFF; cdr3_nt: TGCGCCAGCAGCCAAGGCAACCACAGGGGTGAAAAACTGTTTTTT
clone_size: .; cdr3_length: 18; j_call: TRBJ2-2; v_call: TRBV19; d_call: TRBD1; cdr3_aa: CASSIGRLRGRSTGELFF; cdr3_nt: TGTGCCAGTAGTATAGGCCGTCTCAGGGGGCGTAGCACCGGGGAGCTGTTTTTT
clone_size: .; cdr3_length: 17; j_call: TRBJ2-2; v_call: TRBV5-1; d_call: TRBD2; cdr3_aa: CASKIVGGGPITGELFF; cdr3_nt: TGCGCCAGCAAAATCGTTGGCGGGGGACCCATCACCGGGGAGCTGTTTTTT
clone_size: .; cdr3_length: 15; j_call: TRBJ2-3; v_call: TRBV20-1; d_call: .; cdr3_aa: CSASVQGPRTDTQYF; cdr3_nt: TGCAGTGCTAGTGTGCAGGGTCCGCGGACAGATACGCAGTATTTT
clone_size: .; cdr3_length: 12; j_call: TRBJ2-3; v_call: TRBV7-3; d_call: .; cdr3_aa: CASSDPGRAQYF; cdr3_nt: TGTGCCAGCAGCGATCCGGGACGCGCGCAGTATTTT
clone_size: few; cdr3_length: 14; j_call: TRBJ1-6; v_call: TRBV6-5; d_call: .; cdr3_aa: CASSEGFTGSPLHF; cdr3_nt: TGTGCCAGCAGCGAGGGATTTACGGGTTCACCCCTCCACTTT
clone_size: few; cdr3_length: 15; j_call: TRBJ2-3; v_call: TRBV4-1; d_call: .; cdr3_aa: CASSRLPSSSDTQYF; cdr3_nt: TGCGCCAGCAGCCGGCTTCCATCTAGTTCTGATACGCAGTATTTT
clone_size: .; cdr3_length: 14; j_call: TRBJ1-2; v_call: TRBV5-1; d_call: .; cdr3_aa: CASHEGGANYGYTF; cdr3_nt: TGCGCCAGCCATGAGGGGGGAGCCAACTATGGCTACACCTTC
clone_size: few; cdr3_length: 14; j_call: TRBJ2-2; v_call: TRBV7-9; d_call: .; cdr3_aa: CASRPGHYTGELFF; cdr3_nt: TGTGCCAGCAGACCGGGACACTACACCGGGGAGCTGTTTTTT
clone_size: .; cdr3_length: 16; j_call: TRBJ2-3; v_call: TRBV7-6; d_call: TRBD1; cdr3_aa: CASSPSSGQGTDTQYF; cdr3_nt: TGTGCCAGCAGCCCGTCTTCCGGACAGGGCACAGATACGCAGTATTTT
clone_size: many; cdr3_length: 13; j_call: TRBJ2-3; v_call: TRBV30; d_call: .; cdr3_aa: CAWSVLGADTQYF; cdr3_nt: TGTGCCTGGAGTGTTTTGGGGGCAGATACGCAGTATTTT
clone_size: many; cdr3_length: 13; j_call: TRBJ2-3; v_call: TRBV12-3/TRBV12-4; d_call: .; cdr3_aa: CASSPQEARAQYF; cdr3_nt: TGTGCCAGCAGTCCTCAGGAGGCCAGGGCGCAGTATTTT
clone_size: .; cdr3_length: 17; j_call: TRBJ2-3; v_call: TRBV5-4; d_call: .; cdr3_aa: CASSPGPGPPSTDTQYF; cdr3_nt: TGTGCCAGCAGCCCAGGTCCGGGGCCCCCCAGCACAGATACGCAGTATTTT
clone_size: few; cdr3_length: 14; j_call: TRBJ2-7; v_call: TRBV6-1; d_call: TRBD1; cdr3_aa: CASSVGQSNYEQYF; cdr3_nt: TGTGCCAGCAGTGTGGGACAGTCCAACTACGAGCAGTACTTC
clone_size: few; cdr3_length: 15; j_call: TRBJ2-1; v_call: TRBV7-9; d_call: .; cdr3_aa: CASSPRTNLYNEQFF; cdr3_nt: TGTGCCAGCAGCCCTCGGACTAATTTATACAATGAGCAGTTCTTC
clone_size: few; cdr3_length: 17; j_call: TRBJ1-6; v_call: TRBV14; d_call: .; cdr3_aa: CASSLGRKSSYNSPLHF; cdr3_nt: TGTGCCAGCAGCCTCGGACGAAAGAGCTCCTATAATTCACCCCTCCACTTT
clone_size: .; cdr3_length: 14; j_call: TRBJ1-6; v_call: TRBV7-8; d_call: .; cdr3_aa: CASSPSRDNSPLHF; cdr3_nt: TGTGCCAGCAGCCCATCCAGGGATAATTCACCCCTCCACTTT
clone_size: .; cdr3_length: 15; j_call: TRBJ2-3; v_call: TRBV5-1; d_call: TRBD1; cdr3_aa: CASSRGQTDADTQYF; cdr3_nt: TGCGCCAGCAGCCGGGGACAGACAGACGCAGATACGCAGTATTTT
clone_size: few; cdr3_length: 16; j_call: TRBJ1-1; v_call: TRBV7-9; d_call: .; cdr3_aa: CASSSDRTLYKTEAFF; cdr3_nt: TGTGCCAGCAGCTCCGACAGGACCCTTTACAAGACTGAAGCTTTCTTT
clone_size: few; cdr3_length: 13; j_call: TRBJ1-1; v_call: TRBV10-3; d_call: .; cdr3_aa: CAIRSIEDTEAFF; cdr3_nt: TGTGCCATCAGGTCGATCGAGGACACTGAAGCTTTCTTT
clone_size: many; cdr3_length: 16; j_call: TRBJ2-6; v_call: TRBV4-3; d_call: .; cdr3_aa: CASSQESSSGANVLTF; cdr3_nt: TGCGCCAGCAGCCAAGAGAGTAGCTCTGGGGCCAACGTCCTGACTTTC
clone_size: few; cdr3_length: 16; j_call: TRBJ2-3; v_call: TRBV7-3; d_call: TRBD2; cdr3_aa: CASSSGLAGVTDTQYF; cdr3_nt: TGTGCCAGCAGCTCGGGACTAGCGGGGGTCACAGATACGCAGTATTTT
clone_size: .; cdr3_length: 13; j_call: TRBJ2-3; v_call: TRBV12-3/TRBV12-4; d_call: .; cdr3_aa: CASSSFPADTQYF; cdr3_nt: TGTGCCAGCAGTTCGTTTCCTGCCGATACGCAGTATTTT
clone_size: few; cdr3_length: 15; j_call: TRBJ2-2; v_call: TRBV12-3/TRBV12-4; d_call: .; cdr3_aa: CASSWAGGLTGELFF; cdr3_nt: TGTGCCAGCAGTTGGGCAGGGGGACTCACCGGGGAGCTGTTTTTT
clone_size: .; cdr3_length: 16; j_call: TRBJ2-5; v_call: TRBV5-1; d_call: .; cdr3_aa: CASSFPRGTTQETQYF; cdr3_nt: TGCGCCAGCAGCTTCCCACGAGGGACAACTCAAGAGACCCAGTACTTC
clone_size: .; cdr3_length: 14; j_call: TRBJ1-1; v_call: TRBV20-1; d_call: .; cdr3_aa: CSARSLDRNTEAFF; cdr3_nt: TGCAGTGCTAGATCCCTTGACAGAAACACTGAAGCTTTCTTT
clone_size: few; cdr3_length: 15; j_call: TRBJ2-1; v_call: TRBV5-6; d_call: .; cdr3_aa: CASSWGPGAHNEQFF; cdr3_nt: TGTGCCAGCAGCTGGGGGCCAGGGGCGCACAATGAGCAGTTCTTC
clone_size: .; cdr3_length: 18; j_call: TRBJ1-4; v_call: TRBV4-1; d_call: .; cdr3_aa: CASSQRTGLKKTNEKLFF; cdr3_nt: TGCGCCAGCAGCCAAAGGACCGGACTGAAAAAAACTAATGAAAAACTGTTTTTT
clone_size: few; cdr3_length: 13; j_call: TRBJ1-5; v_call: TRBV12-5; d_call: .; cdr3_aa: CASAQHSNQPQHF; cdr3_nt: TGTGCTAGTGCTCAACATAGCAATCAGCCCCAGCATTTT
clone_size: once; cdr3_length: 11; j_call: TRBJ1-2; v_call: TRBV6-2/TRBV6-3; d_call: .; cdr3_aa: CASSYGYGYTF; cdr3_nt: TGTGCCAGCAGTTACGGGTATGGCTACACCTTC
clone_size: few; cdr3_length: 15; j_call: TRBJ2-3; v_call: TRBV7-7; d_call: .; cdr3_aa: CASSPFGGAEATQYF; cdr3_nt: TGTGCCAGCAGCCCCTTCGGGGGCGCCGAGGCTACGCAGTATTTT
clone_size: few; cdr3_length: 12; j_call: TRBJ1-3; v_call: TRBV7-9; d_call: .; cdr3_aa: CASRLGGNTIYF; cdr3_nt: TGTGCCAGCAGACTTGGTGGAAACACCATATATTTT
clone_size: few; cdr3_length: 11; j_call: TRBJ1-5; v_call: TRBV7-9; d_call: .; cdr3_aa: CASSERGPQHF; cdr3_nt: TGTGCCAGCAGTGAGAGGGGGCCCCAGCATTTT
clone_size: .; cdr3_length: 11; j_call: TRBJ1-2; v_call: TRBV29-1; d_call: .; cdr3_aa: CSVALWDGYTF; cdr3_nt: TGCAGCGTAGCCCTTTGGGATGGCTACACCTTC
clone_size: few; cdr3_length: 16; j_call: TRBJ2-1; v_call: TRBV6-5; d_call: TRBD1; cdr3_aa: CASSRAGTGGHNEQFF; cdr3_nt: TGTGCCAGCAGCAGGGCCGGGACAGGGGGGCACAATGAGCAGTTCTTC
clone_size: few; cdr3_length: 16; j_call: TRBJ2-3; v_call: TRBV11-2; d_call: TRBD2; cdr3_aa: CASSFVTSGGSDTQYF; cdr3_nt: TGTGCCAGCAGCTTCGTGACTAGCGGGGGTAGTGATACGCAGTATTTT